Sequencing of this TCR beta chain was carried out in a study of blood T cell repertoires in COVID-19. Study details: Acute and convalescent COVID-19 samples came from the United States, Italy and Spain.

Germline assignment: CDR1 LGHNT and CDR2 FRNRAP. The CDR3 consists of 14 residues. V lost 5 bases and J 1 base, leaving 11 bases between the germline ends. Enrolled through a virtual design, the participants were between 18 and 89 years of age and came from approximately 25 US areas. Authors' methods: Amplification with reference gene primers provided the estimates of nucleated cell counts. Sequencing was performed with immunoSEQ multiplex PCR; in TCRdb, only in-frame clones are kept and a portion is missing. That table furnishes V, J and clone size, whereas the DNA furnished D and trimming. In the table there are roughly 150,000 clones, about 80% of which are singletons.

This clonotype originated in a woman in her seventies in a cohort exposed to, infected with or recovered from COVID-19 (not recorded which). Sequencing was performed on PBMCs or T cells enriched from blood (not recorded which). This chain links TRBV12-5 with TRBJ2-5; D remains unclear. The CDR3, as DNA: TGTGCTAGTGGTCGGCAGGTAGGCCAAGAGACCCAGTACTTC. It encodes CASGRQVGQETQYF.